Sequencing of this T cell receptor (beta chain) was carried out in a study of CD8+CD57+ T cells in acquired aplastic anemia. The overall study: DNA recovered from sorted CD4+ and CD8+ cells had a mean of approximately 3 ug.

This clonotype was counted only a few times. Patients who underwent sequencing had shown CD8+CD57+ cell expansion by flow cytometry. Patients were treatment-naive when blood was sampled. CDR1 is GTSNPN, CDR2 SVGIG, per germline (reference sequence). V was cut by 0 bases and J by 3 bases, with 14 bases left in between. This CDR3 is 16 amino acids long. The template used for profiling TCR beta VDJ and CDR3 was genomic DNA. One entry per CDR3 protein, called by TCRdb with MiXCR from the reads. The sample has 190,000 or so distinct CDR3 sequences; 48% are singletons. The sequence was obtained from a human donor with aplastic anemia. The V and J genes are TRBV30 and TRBJ1-4, with D unclear. The sequenced sample consisted of sorted CD4+, CD8+, or CD8+CD57+ T cells (not recorded which) from PBMCs. CDR3 loop: CAWSVGNSASNEKLFF. The DNA for the CDR3 is TGTGCCTGGAGTGTAGGCAACTCGGCCTCTAATGAAAAACTGTTTTTT.